This T cell receptor beta chain was obtained from a study of long-term antiretroviral therapy in people with HIV. Study findings and constraints: Even long-term ART left TRB diversity below transplant donor controls, despite gains.

CDR1 GTSNPN and CDR2 SVGIG come from the germline V gene (reference sequence). The V gene lost 5 bases and the J gene lost 4 bases, with 14 bases spanning the gap. CDR3 length equals 13 residues. Before DNA extraction, about 0.95-10 million cryopreserved PBMC were held in the samples. A note on this clone: Its matching antigen is unknown.

The libraries were made with immunoSEQ v3.0 at survey level. Sequencing was performed with immunoSEQ multiplex PCR; in TCRdb, only in-frame clones are kept and a portion is missing. The profile covers about 16,000 clones, with about 85% appearing a single time and more than 14% taken by the ten largest. Sequencing was performed on unsorted PBMCs, taken about 1.2 years before starting antiretroviral therapy. The sequence was collected from a man in his thirties or forties with HIV. This chain links TRBV30 with TRBJ2-5, with D possibly matching TRBD2 (6 bases). This CDR3 reads CAWVRGGGETQYF. The CDR3, as DNA: TGTGCCTGGGTCCGGGGAGGTGGAGAGACCCAGTACTTC.